Below are 20 T cell receptor beta chains sequenced from a single sample in a study of cytomegalovirus exposure and HLA in healthy donors. Profiling relied on immunoSEQ multiplex PCR, and the TCRdb table lists in-frame clones only, not all of them. The profile shows 120,000 to 150,000 clones, 70% to 90% of them singletons. Sequencing used PBMCs. Every receptor here comes from a young woman in good health and CMV-seropositive.

The chain joins TRBV30 to TRBJ1-3; D is possibly TRBD1 (6 bases). Germline CDR1 and CDR2: GTSNPN and SVGIG (reference sequence). This CDR3 has 14 residues. With 3 bases removed from V and 5 bases from J, the gap between germline ends came to 14 bases. In DNA form, the CDR3 reads TGTGCCTGGAGCCGCCAGGGGTTTAGAAACACCATATATTTT. This sequence encodes CAWSRQGFRNTIYF. Full variable domain (remainder filled in from reference TRBV30 and TRBJ1-3): SQTIHQWPATLVQPVGSPLSLECTVEGTSNPNLYWYRQAAGRGLQLLFYSVGIGQISSEVPQNLSASRPQDRQFILSSKKLLLSDSGFYLCAWSRQGFRNTIYFGEGSWLTVV.

This sequence joins TRBV7-2 and TRBJ2-3; 12 bases match TRBD2. CDR1 and CDR2 from the germline V gene are SGHTA and FQGNSA. J gave up 7 bases and V 2 bases, and 4 bases lay outside the gene matches. The CDR3 is 15 amino acids. The CDR3 here is CASSLITSGGHTQYF. CDR3 nucleotide sequence: TGTGCCAGCAGCTTAATAACTAGCGGGGGGCATACGCAGTATTTT.

The chain couples TRBV28 to TRBJ2-6, with D maybe TRBD2 (6 bases). Germline V CDR1 and CDR2: MDHEN, SYDVKM. The V end lost 1 base, the J end lost 0 bases, and 19 bases lay between the germline ends. The CDR3 is made up of 20 amino acids. CDR3 coding DNA: TGTGCCAGCAGTTTATTCGTCGGCGGGACGGCTAACTCTGGGGCCAACGTCCTGACTTTC. Residues: CASSLFVGGTANSGANVLTF.

The chain joins TRBV27 to TRBJ1-1, with 8 bases fitting TRBD1. Germline CDR1 is MNHEY and CDR2 is SMNVEV (reference sequence). This CDR3 spans 14 amino acids. The V segment lost 6 bases and the J segment 1 base; nucleotides outside the gene matches: 4. CDR3: CASSPDRENTEAFF. In DNA form, the CDR3 reads TGTGCCAGCAGCCCGGACAGGGAGAACACTGAAGCTTTCTTT.

A single count supports this clone. The chain employs TRBV5-1 and TRBJ1-1, with TRBD1 identical over 8 bases. There are 14 residues in the CDR3. V lost 3 bases, J lost 1 base, and 2 bases stayed unmatched. Germline loops: CDR1 SGHRS, CDR2 YFSETQ. CDR3 in amino acids: CASSWGQANTEAFF. The CDR3 DNA is TGCGCCAGCAGCTGGGGACAGGCGAACACTGAAGCTTTCTTT.

The chain joins TRBV5-4 to TRBJ1-2; D uncertain. CDR1 SGHNT and CDR2 YYREEE come from the germline V gene (reference sequence). Trimming took off 0 bases at V and 1 base at J, with 7 bases between the two ends. The CDR3 consists of 14 residues. Here the CDR3 DNA reads TGTGCCAGCAGCTTGGGTGGGAGTAACTATGGCTACACCTTC. It encodes CASSLGGSNYGYTF.

The V and J genes are TRBV6-6 and TRBJ1-2; D gene ambiguous. Trimming took off 5 bases at V and 3 bases at J, with 16 bases between the two ends. The length of the CDR3 is 15 residues. CDR1 MNHNY and CDR2 SVGAGI come from the germline V gene (reference sequence). The CDR3 coding sequence is TGTGCCAGCAGTCCCCCTGAGGATCCAGACTATGGCTACACCTTC. Its protein is CASSPPEDPDYGYTF.

The chain recombines TRBV5-6 with TRBJ2-5, with TRBD2 matching 15 bases. The CDR3 length is 16 residues. V was pared by 4 bases and J by 5 bases, with 6 bases of the junction left unmatched. Germline CDR1 SGHDT, CDR2 YYEEEE. The chain's CDR3 is CASSLWTSGRGETQYF. The CDR3, as DNA: TGTGCCAGCAGCCTCTGGACTAGCGGGAGGGGGGAGACCCAGTACTTC. Complete variable domain (other parts from reference TRBV5-6 and TRBJ2-5): DAGVTQSPTHLIKTRGQQVTLRCSPKSGHDTVSWYQQALGQGPQFIFQYYEEEERQRGNFPDRFSGHQFPNYSSELNVNALLLGDSALYLCASSLWTSGRGETQYFGPGTRLLVL.

This clone has a single count. J is TRBJ1-1 and V is TRBV28, with 7 bases that match TRBD1. Germline CDR1 and CDR2: MDHEN and SYDVKM. The CDR3 runs 16 residues. The junction had 7 bases not matched to a gene; V was cut back by 2 bases and J by 1 base. The CDR3 loop is CASSLRQGQPNTEAFF. The CDR3 bases are TGTGCCAGCAGTTTAAGACAGGGCCAGCCGAACACTGAAGCTTTCTTT.

The chain recombines TRBV18 with TRBJ1-4, with D tentatively TRBD1 (5 bases). Germline lookup yields CDR1 KGHSH and CDR2 LQKENI. This CDR3 spans 17 amino acids. V lost 2 bases and J lost 2, with 15 bases in between. The CDR3: CASSPSRVARTNEKLFF. The CDR3, as DNA: TGTGCCAGCTCACCAAGCAGGGTGGCGAGGACTAATGAAAAACTGTTTTTT. Supplemented by reference TRBV18 and TRBJ1-4, the full variable domain reads NAGVMQNPRHLVRRRGQEARLRCSPMKGHSHVYWYRQLPEEGLKFMVYLQKENIIDESGMPKERFSAEFPKEGPSILRIQQVVRGDSAAYFCASSPSRVARTNEKLFFGSGTQLSVL.

The chain carries TRBV5-4 and TRBJ1-2; 8 bases align to TRBD1. CDR1 and CDR2 from the germline V gene are SGHNT and YYREEE (reference sequence). The V and J ends lost 4 bases and 7 bases, in that order; junction bases with no gene match: 9. The CDR3 has 14 amino acids. CDR3 coding DNA: TGTGCCAGCAGCGGGGAAACAGGGGGAGGTGGCTACACCTTC. The encoded protein is CASSGETGGGGYTF.

The V gene is TRBV30, the J gene TRBJ2-3; 13 positions agree with TRBD2. Per the germline V gene, CDR1 is GTSNPN and CDR2 is SVGIG (reference sequence). CDR3 length equals 15 residues. Trimming removed 3 bases from V and 4 bases from J; junction bases left unmatched: 4. The CDR3 region has the DNA TGTGCCTGGAGCGGACTAGCGGGAGAGTCAGATACGCAGTATTTT. Its translation: CAWSGLAGESDTQYF. Full variable domain (rest looked up from reference TRBV30 and TRBJ2-3): SQTIHQWPATLVQPVGSPLSLECTVEGTSNPNLYWYRQAAGRGLQLLFYSVGIGQISSEVPQNLSASRPQDRQFILSSKKLLLSDSGFYLCAWSGLAGESDTQYFGPGTRLTVL.

The rearrangement joins TRBV5-6 to TRBJ2-1; D might be TRBD1 (5 bases). Deletions cut 2 bases from V and 4 bases from J, with 10 bases between. Germline CDR1 and CDR2: SGHDT and YYEEEE. The length of the CDR3 is 14 residues. The CDR3 nucleotides read TGTGCCAGCAGCTTAGGACACAATTACAATGAGCAGTTCTTC. Translating it yields CASSLGHNYNEQFF.

The chain has TRBV4-2 and TRBJ1-1, with D maybe TRBD1 (5 bases). V gave up 0 bases and J gave up 5 bases, with 10 bases separating them. CDR1 and CDR2 from the germline V gene are LGHNA and YNFKEQ. CDR3 size: 14 residues. The CDR3 is CASSQESRETEAFF. In DNA form, the CDR3 reads TGTGCCAGCAGCCAAGAGAGCAGGGAAACTGAAGCTTTCTTT.

The chain employs TRBV2 and TRBJ2-6; D might be TRBD2 (6 bases). The CDR3 has 15 amino acids. Trimming took 7 bases from V and 0 from J, leaving 10 bases between them. Germline V CDR1 and CDR2: SNHLY, FYNNEI. CDR3 protein: CASMDGSSGANVLTF. In DNA form, the CDR3 reads TGTGCCAGCATGGACGGGAGCTCTGGGGCCAACGTCCTGACTTTC. Complete variable domain (other parts from reference TRBV2 and TRBJ2-6): EPEVTQTPSHQVTQMGQEVILRCVPISNHLYFYWYRQILGQKVEFLVSFYNNEISEKSEIFDDQFSVERPDGSNFTLKIRSTKLEDSAMYFCASMDGSSGANVLTFGAGSRLTVL.

J is TRBJ1-3 and V is TRBV19, with unresolved D. CDR1 LNHDA and CDR2 SQIVND come from the germline V gene (reference sequence). V lost 8 bases, J lost 3 bases, and 14 bases lay in between. The CDR3 is made up of 14 amino acids. The CDR3 bases are TGTGCCAGTCGAGCCGGGAAAGTTGGAAACACCATATATTTT. Amino acids: CASRAGKVGNTIYF.

This clone was observed once. The chain employs TRBV5-1 and TRBJ2-7; tentative D call: TRBD2 (6 bases). The CDR3 extends over 16 amino acids. The germline gives CDR1 SGHRS, CDR2 YFSETQ. V shed 2 bases and J shed 0 bases, with 15 bases lying between them. This CDR3 is CASSFGGQGNSYEQYF. The CDR3 DNA reads as TGCGCCAGCAGCTTTGGAGGGCAGGGCAACTCCTACGAGCAGTACTTC.

This rearrangement joins TRBV4-3 to TRBJ1-1; TRBD1 is a possible D gene (6 bases). The CDR3 totals 14 residues. Per the germline V gene, CDR1 is LGHNA and CDR2 is YSLEER. Trimming removed 3 bases at V and 2 bases at J, with 10 bases between. The CDR3 region is CASSHDRTNTEAFF. In DNA, the CDR3 is TGCGCCAGCAGCCATGACAGGACAAACACTGAAGCTTTCTTT.

The chain joins TRBV28 to TRBJ2-1; possibly TRBD2 for D (5 bases). Germline V gene data show CDR1 as MDHEN and CDR2 as SYDVKM. The CDR3 runs 15 residues. The ends were cut back, 2 bases at V and 7 bases at J, with 15 bases in the middle. The CDR3 DNA follows: TGTGCCAGCAGTTTAGAGGGCACACCAGGAAATGAGCAGTTCTTC. Protein: CASSLEGTPGNEQFF.

V and J are TRBV9 and TRBJ1-1; tentative D call: TRBD1 (6 bases). CDR1 and CDR2 from the germline V gene are SGDLS and YYNGEE. The CDR3 runs 16 residues. The V end was cut by 0 bases, the J end by 5 bases, with 17 bases between. CDR3 DNA sequence: TGTGCCAGCAGCGTAGCGTCAGGGGAGAGGGGGACTGAAGCTTTCTTT. Its translation is CASSVASGERGTEAFF. Using reference TRBV9 and TRBJ1-1 for the parts outside the CDR3, the full variable domain is DSGVTQTPKHLITATGQRVTLRCSPRSGDLSVYWYQQSLDQGLQFLIQYYNGEERAKGNILERFSAQQFPDLHSELNLSSLELGDSALYFCASSVASGERGTEAFFGQGTRLTVV.